A single sample gave rise to the 27 T cell receptor beta chains below, sequenced in a study of response to subunit inactivated influenza vaccine. TCRdb re-called the RT-PCR reads through MiXCR, storing one row per CDR3 protein. The sample contains approximately 520,000 distinct CDR3 sequences, about 15% of which appear only once. This sample comprised CD4+ T cells sorted from PBMCs, obtained around 25 months after vaccination. All receptors derive from a man aged 50-75 years who received an inactivated influenza vaccine.

This clonotype was seen a handful of times. J is TRBJ2-7 and V is TRBV9; 11 bases line up with TRBD2. From germline, CDR1 is SGDLS and CDR2 YYNGEE. Germline trimming cut 0 bases from V and 3 bases from J; bases unmatched to any gene: 2. This CDR3 region has 15 residues. CDR3 nucleotide sequence: TGTGCCAGCAGCGTAGCTAGCGGGGGGATCTACGAGCAGTACTTC. This gives the protein CASSVASGGIYEQYF.

This clonotype was observed a handful of times. V usage is TRBV7-6 and J usage is TRBJ2-2; 8 nucleotides agree with TRBD2. The CDR3 is 17 amino acids. V lost 6 bases, J lost 0 bases, and 9 bases stayed unmatched. The V gene's germline CDR1 is SGHVS and CDR2 FNYEAQ. The DNA for the CDR3 is TGTGCCAGCAGTCGGCCGACTAGCGACCCGAACACCGGGGAGCTGTTTTTT. Translated, it gives CASSRPTSDPNTGELFF.

The chain recombines TRBV28 with TRBJ1-1; 7 nucleotides match TRBD1. The CDR3 consists of 19 residues. Losses at the gene ends were 5 bases for V and 0 bases for J; bases not matched to a gene: 18. From germline, CDR1 is MDHEN and CDR2 SYDVKM. CDR3 DNA sequence: TGTGCCAGCAGTCGCCGGACAGGTAGGAAGGCTGGGATGAACACTGAAGCTTTCTTT. It codes for CASSRRTGRKAGMNTEAFF.

A few counts support this clonotype. The V and J genes are TRBV11-2 and TRBJ2-5; TRBD1 might be the D (5 bases). The V gene lost 0 bases and the J gene lost 4 bases, with 9 bases spanning the gap. The CDR3 spans 14 residues. CDR1 and CDR2 (germline): SGHAT, FQNNGV. As DNA, the CDR3 is TGTGCCAGCAGCTTAGACAGGGTTGCAGAGACCCAGTACTTC. Amino acids: CASSLDRVAETQYF. The full variable domain, its missing parts supplied by reference TRBV11-2 and TRBJ2-5, is EAGVAQSPRYKIIEKRQSVAFWCNPISGHATLYWYQQILGQGPKLLIQFQNNGVVDDSQLPKDRFSAERLKGVDSTLKIQPAKLEDSAVYLCASSLDRVAETQYFGPGTRLLVL.

The gene calls are TRBV11-2 and TRBJ2-3; D ambiguous. Trimming removed 1 base from V and 1 base from J, with 9 bases in between. Germline V gene lookup returns CDR1 SGHAT and CDR2 FQNNGV. The CDR3 has 15 amino acids. CDR3 protein: CASSLVAPRTDTQYF. The CDR3 bases are TGTGCCAGCAGCTTAGTGGCACCGCGCACAGATACGCAGTATTTT.

This sequence joins TRBV28 and TRBJ2-2; D ambiguous. CDR1 MDHEN and CDR2 SYDVKM come from the germline V gene. Trimming took 8 bases from V and 0 from J, leaving 4 bases between them. The length of the CDR3 is 12 residues. CDR3 nucleotides: TGTGCCAGCGGGACGAACACCGGGGAGCTGTTTTTT. This sequence encodes CASGTNTGELFF.

The chain employs TRBV28 and TRBJ2-1; 13 nucleotides match TRBD2. Germline lookup yields CDR1 MDHEN and CDR2 SYDVKM. The CDR3 consists of 13 residues. Trimming took 6 bases from V and 7 from J; bases not matched to a gene: 0. The CDR3 reads CASRTSGRNEQFF. CDR3 DNA: TGTGCCAGCAGGACTAGCGGGAGGAATGAGCAGTTCTTC.

At least ten counts were recorded for this clonotype. V is TRBV7-2 and J is TRBJ2-7, with D possibly being TRBD1 (6 bases). The CDR3 spans 13 residues. V was cut by 2 bases and J by 10 bases, with 15 bases left in between. Germline V gene data show CDR1 as SGHTA and CDR2 as FQGNSA. The CDR3 DNA reads TGTGCCAGCAGCTTAACAGGGACCCAAGATCAGTACTTC. This encodes CASSLTGTQDQYF.

The chain uses TRBV5-1 and TRBJ2-3, with TRBD1 as a possible D gene (6 bases). Germline V gives CDR1 SGHRS, CDR2 YFSETQ. This CDR3 comprises 15 residues. Trimming shortened V by 2 bases and J by 2 bases, and 12 bases separated the two germline ends. CDR3 in DNA: TGCGCCAGCAGCTTAGGGACAAGACCCACAGATACGCAGTATTTT. Translation gives CASSLGTRPTDTQYF.

This clonotype was seen many times. The J gene is TRBJ1-2, the V gene TRBV12-3 or TRBV12-4; D might be TRBD1 (5 bases). Trimming took 5 bases from V and 1 from J, leaving 17 bases between them. This CDR3 contains 16 residues. The chain's CDR3 is CASSHSTGGFNYGYTF. CDR3 DNA: TGTGCCAGCAGTCACTCAACGGGGGGGTTTAACTATGGCTACACCTTC.

The gene calls are TRBV5-1 and TRBJ2-7, with 7 bases fitting TRBD1. Losses at the gene ends were 4 bases for V and 4 bases for J; bases not matched to a gene: 8. The CDR3 is 14 residues long. Germline loops: CDR1 SGHRS, CDR2 YFSETQ. CDR3 residues: CASSQTGTHYEQYF. The CDR3 coding sequence is TGCGCCAGCAGCCAGACAGGGACCCATTACGAGCAGTACTTC. The whole variable domain, filled in from reference TRBV5-1 and TRBJ2-7, reads KAGVTQTPRYLIKTRGQQVTLSCSPISGHRSVSWYQQTPGQGLQFLFEYFSETQRNKGNFPGRFSGRQFSNSRSEMNVSTLELGDSALYLCASSQTGTHYEQYFGPGTRLTVT.

In its sample, this clonotype was seen many times. The V call is TRBV24-1, the J call TRBJ2-1; TRBD1 might be the D (6 bases). V was shortened by 10 bases and J by 1 base, with 13 bases between the two germline ends. Germline CDR1 reads KGHDR; CDR2 reads SFDVKD. CDR3 size: 14 residues. The CDR3 sequence is CATRGSGSYNEQFF. The DNA for the CDR3 is TGTGCCACTAGGGGGTCGGGGTCCTACAATGAGCAGTTCTTC.

This clonotype occurred a few times. V and J are TRBV9 and TRBJ1-1; D call uncertain. Trimming took off 3 bases at V and 7 bases at J, with 10 bases between the two ends. Germline loops: CDR1 SGDLS, CDR2 YYNGEE. The CDR3 sequence is 12 residues long. The CDR3 DNA is TGTGCCAGCAGCGGTGGAGGTGGTGAAGCTTTCTTT. Its protein is CASSGGGGEAFF.

There are a few counts of this clonotype. The chain couples TRBV10-3 to TRBJ1-1; 10 bases map to TRBD1. The CDR3 length is 13 residues. V lost 10 bases and J lost 5; bases outside the gene matches: 7. Germline V CDR1 and CDR2: ENHRY, SYGVKD. CDR3 amino acids: CATGDRGRTEAFF. CDR3 sequence (DNA): TGTGCCACCGGGGACAGGGGACGGACTGAAGCTTTCTTT.

The table lists this clonotype with a few counts. This rearrangement joins TRBV7-2 to TRBJ2-7; possible D gene TRBD2, 5 bases. Trimming left V 7 bases short and J 3 bases short, with 25 bases between. Germline CDR1 reads SGHTA; CDR2 reads FQGNSA. The CDR3 runs 17 residues. The CDR3 reads CASNISVAFKKYYEQYF. The CDR3 region has the DNA TGTGCCAGCAACATTAGCGTGGCGTTTAAGAAATACTACGAGCAGTACTTC.

The CDR3, as DNA: TGTGCCAGCAGCCAAATGGGGTCTGGTAACACCGGGGAGCTGTTTTTT. It translates to CASSQMGSGNTGELFF. The V call is TRBV3-1, the J call TRBJ2-2; no clear D. V dropped 2 bases and J dropped 2 bases, with 12 bases sitting between them. The CDR3 has 16 amino acids. Germline lookup yields CDR1 LGHDT and CDR2 YNNKEL (reference sequence).

Here the CDR3 reads CASSLEVRVYEQYF. The CDR3 coding sequence is TGCGCCAGCAGCTTGGAAGTCAGGGTCTACGAGCAGTACTTC. The gene calls are TRBV5-1 and TRBJ2-7; D is possibly TRBD1 (5 bases). V was pared by 0 bases and J by 3 bases, with 10 bases between. The V gene's germline CDR1 is SGHRS and CDR2 YFSETQ. CDR3 length: 14 residues. Combining the CDR3 with reference TRBV5-1 and TRBJ2-7 gives the whole variable domain KAGVTQTPRYLIKTRGQQVTLSCSPISGHRSVSWYQQTPGQGLQFLFEYFSETQRNKGNFPGRFSGRQFSNSRSEMNVSTLELGDSALYLCASSLEVRVYEQYFGPGTRLTVT.

Details on this clonotype: A read error may produce the germline difference seen at one junction end. This chain uses TRBV18 with TRBJ2-2; no clear D gene. The CDR3 has 16 residues. Germline CDR1 and CDR2: KGHSH and LQKENI. The CDR3 sequence is CASSPPFHRNAGELFF. The CDR3 DNA follows: TGTGCCAGCTCACCACCCTTCCATCGGAACGCCGGGGAGCTGTTTTTT.

J is TRBJ2-3 and V is TRBV6-1; a weak D match, TRBD1 (7 bases). V lost 1 base to trimming and J lost 4 bases, with 15 bases between them. This CDR3 comprises 16 residues. CDR1 is MNHNS, CDR2 SASEGT, per germline. The CDR3 region is CASSEVGGGSPDTQYF. The CDR3 DNA follows: TGTGCCAGCAGTGAAGTAGGAGGGGGCAGCCCAGATACGCAGTATTTT.

Written as DNA, the CDR3 is TGTGCCAGCAGCCCAGAGCAGACGGGGATCTATGGCTACACCTTC. Translating it yields CASSPEQTGIYGYTF. The chain uses TRBV9 and TRBJ1-2; no clear D. Germline V gene sequence: CDR1 SGDLS, CDR2 YYNGEE. The CDR3 is 15 residues long. V shed 4 bases and J shed 4 bases, with 17 bases lying between them.

This CDR3 is CASSLTPYEQYF. The CDR3 DNA reads as TGTGCCAGCAGCTTAACCCCCTACGAGCAGTACTTC. The chain is built from TRBV5-5 and TRBJ2-7; D unresolved. This CDR3 spans 12 amino acids. Looked up from germline, CDR1 is SGHKS and CDR2 is YYEKEE (reference sequence). The V end was cut by 2 bases, the J end by 2 bases, with 5 bases between.

This rearrangement joins TRBV28 to TRBJ2-7; D not certain. Germline CDR1 and CDR2: MDHEN and SYDVKM. Trimming pared 8 bases from V and 3 bases from J, leaving 29 bases between. This CDR3 spans 18 amino acids. CDR3 region: CASGQVWSARSVHYEQYF. As DNA, the CDR3 is TGTGCCAGCGGTCAAGTATGGAGCGCGCGGTCTGTACACTACGAGCAGTACTTC. The full variable domain, rest sourced from reference TRBV28 and TRBJ2-7, is DVKVTQSSRYLVKRTGEKVFLECVQDMDHENMFWYRQDPGLGLRLIYFSYDVKMKEKGDIPEGYSVSREKKERFSLILESASTNQTSMYLCASGQVWSARSVHYEQYFGPGTRLTVT.

V is TRBV29-1 and J is TRBJ2-1; no clear D gene. CDR3 length: 14 residues. CDR1 and CDR2 (germline): SQVTM, ANQGSEA. With 4 bases removed from V and 5 bases from J, the gap between germline ends came to 15 bases. CDR3 loop: CSVAPSGWDNEQFF. The DNA of the CDR3 is TGCAGCGTTGCGCCGTCAGGATGGGACAATGAGCAGTTCTTC.

The table lists this clonotype with a few counts. The chain uses TRBV10-3 and TRBJ2-5; possibly TRBD2 for D (6 bases). The CDR3 has 13 amino acids. Trimming shortened V by 6 bases and J by 2 bases, and 10 bases separated the two germline ends. Germline CDR1 is ENHRY and CDR2 is SYGVKD. The CDR3 bases are TGTGCCATCAGGGGACTGTCTCAAGAGACCCAGTACTTC. This translates into CAIRGLSQETQYF.

The rearrangement joins TRBV3-1 to TRBJ2-2; no firm D call. Trimming shortened V by 1 base and J by 4 bases, and 7 bases separated the two germline ends. Germline V gives CDR1 LGHDT, CDR2 YNNKEL (reference sequence). The CDR3 has 14 residues. The CDR3: CASSQAAGTGELFF. CDR3 nucleotides: TGTGCCAGCAGCCAAGCGGCTGGCACCGGGGAGCTGTTTTTT.

The V gene is TRBV6-5, the J gene TRBJ1-1, with a tentative D call TRBD1 (5 bases). CDR1 is MNHEY and CDR2 is SVGAGI in the germline V gene. With 0 bases removed from V and 4 bases from J, the gap between germline ends came to 18 bases. CDR3 size: 17 residues. CDR3 nucleotide sequence: TGTGCCAGCAGTTACTCGATGACGGGGCCGGGGTCCACTGAAGCTTTCTTT. This sequence encodes CASSYSMTGPGSTEAFF.

This clonotype was seen ten or more times. This rearrangement joins TRBV5-1 to TRBJ2-7, with TRBD1 matching 10 bases. This CDR3 is built from 15 residues. V lost 4 bases and J lost 5; bases outside the gene matches: 9. The V gene's germline CDR1 is SGHRS and CDR2 YFSETQ. CDR3 loop: CASSQRTGGINEQYF. Written as DNA, the CDR3 is TGCGCCAGCAGCCAAAGGACAGGGGGGATCAACGAGCAGTACTTC.